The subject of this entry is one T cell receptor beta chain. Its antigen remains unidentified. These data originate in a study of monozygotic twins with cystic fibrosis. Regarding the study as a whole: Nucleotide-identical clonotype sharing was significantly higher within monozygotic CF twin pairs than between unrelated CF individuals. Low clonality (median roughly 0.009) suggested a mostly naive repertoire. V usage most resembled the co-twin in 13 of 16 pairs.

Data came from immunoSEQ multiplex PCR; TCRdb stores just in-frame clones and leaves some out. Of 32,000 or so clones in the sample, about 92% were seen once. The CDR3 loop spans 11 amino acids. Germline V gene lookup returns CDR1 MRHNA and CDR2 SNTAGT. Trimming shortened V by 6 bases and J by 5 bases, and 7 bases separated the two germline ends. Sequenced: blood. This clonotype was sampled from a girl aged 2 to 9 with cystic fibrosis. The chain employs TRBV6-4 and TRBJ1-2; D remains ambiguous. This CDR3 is CASRFPYGYTF. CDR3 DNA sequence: TGTGCCAGCAGATTTCCGTATGGCTACACCTTC.